This TCR beta chain was obtained from a study of cytomegalovirus exposure and HLA in healthy donors. Regarding the study as a whole: Investigators reported 150 to 200 TCR beta chains as tied to cytomegalovirus. In vitro work confirmed that a few CMV-associated chains recognize CMV antigens.

Comment on this clone: Antigen unknown.

Germline-derived CDR1 and CDR2 are LNHDA and SQIVND (reference sequence). V lost 2 bases and J lost 5, with 2 bases in between. The CDR3 has 11 residues. 60 Vbeta and 13 Jbeta primers were used in PCR. Assay used: immunoSEQ multiplex PCR; TCRdb lists only in-frame clones, some missing. Here the sample spans about 160,000 clones, approximately 85% being singletons. The sample comprised PBMCs. This clonotype originated in a girl aged 2-10 years in good health and CMV-seropositive. The chain couples TRBV19 to TRBJ2-3; D is undetermined. Here the CDR3 reads CASSIQDTQYF. The CDR3 DNA reads TGTGCCAGTAGTATACAAGATACGCAGTATTTT.